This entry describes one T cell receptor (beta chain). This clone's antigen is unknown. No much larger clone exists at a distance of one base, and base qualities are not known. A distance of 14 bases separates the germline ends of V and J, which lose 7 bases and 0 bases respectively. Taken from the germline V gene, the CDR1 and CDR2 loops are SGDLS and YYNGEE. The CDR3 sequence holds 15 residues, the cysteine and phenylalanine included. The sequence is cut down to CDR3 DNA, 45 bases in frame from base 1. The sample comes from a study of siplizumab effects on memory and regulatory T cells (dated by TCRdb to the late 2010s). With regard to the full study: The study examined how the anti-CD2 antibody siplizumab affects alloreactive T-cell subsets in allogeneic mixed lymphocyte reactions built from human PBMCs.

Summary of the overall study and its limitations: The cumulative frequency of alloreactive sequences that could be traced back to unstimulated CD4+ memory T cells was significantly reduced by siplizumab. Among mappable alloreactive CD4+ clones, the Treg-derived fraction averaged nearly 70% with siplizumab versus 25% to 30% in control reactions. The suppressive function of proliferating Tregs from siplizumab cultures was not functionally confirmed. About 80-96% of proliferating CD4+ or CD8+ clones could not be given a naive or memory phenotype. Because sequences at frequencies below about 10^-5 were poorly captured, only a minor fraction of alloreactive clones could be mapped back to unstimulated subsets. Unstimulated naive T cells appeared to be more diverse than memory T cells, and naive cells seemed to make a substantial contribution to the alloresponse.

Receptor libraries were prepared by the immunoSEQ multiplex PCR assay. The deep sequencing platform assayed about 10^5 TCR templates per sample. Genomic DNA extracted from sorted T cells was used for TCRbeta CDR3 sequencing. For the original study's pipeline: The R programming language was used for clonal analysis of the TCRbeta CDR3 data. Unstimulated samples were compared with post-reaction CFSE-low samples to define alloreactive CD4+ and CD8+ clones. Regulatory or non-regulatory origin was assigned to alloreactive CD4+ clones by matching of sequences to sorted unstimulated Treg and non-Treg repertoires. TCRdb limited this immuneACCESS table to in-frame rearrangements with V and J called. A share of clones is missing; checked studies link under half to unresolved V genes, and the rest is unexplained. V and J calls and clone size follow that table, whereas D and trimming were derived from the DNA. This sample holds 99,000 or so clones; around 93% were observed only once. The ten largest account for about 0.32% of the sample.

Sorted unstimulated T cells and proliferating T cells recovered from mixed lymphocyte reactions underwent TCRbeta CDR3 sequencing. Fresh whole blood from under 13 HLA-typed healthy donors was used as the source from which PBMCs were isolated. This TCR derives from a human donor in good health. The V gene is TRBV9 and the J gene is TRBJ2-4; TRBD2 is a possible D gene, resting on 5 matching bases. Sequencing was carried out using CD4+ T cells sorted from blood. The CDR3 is CASPPGGGAKNIQYF. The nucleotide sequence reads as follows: TGTGCCAGCCCCCCGGGCGGAGGAGCCAAAAACATTCAGTACTTC.